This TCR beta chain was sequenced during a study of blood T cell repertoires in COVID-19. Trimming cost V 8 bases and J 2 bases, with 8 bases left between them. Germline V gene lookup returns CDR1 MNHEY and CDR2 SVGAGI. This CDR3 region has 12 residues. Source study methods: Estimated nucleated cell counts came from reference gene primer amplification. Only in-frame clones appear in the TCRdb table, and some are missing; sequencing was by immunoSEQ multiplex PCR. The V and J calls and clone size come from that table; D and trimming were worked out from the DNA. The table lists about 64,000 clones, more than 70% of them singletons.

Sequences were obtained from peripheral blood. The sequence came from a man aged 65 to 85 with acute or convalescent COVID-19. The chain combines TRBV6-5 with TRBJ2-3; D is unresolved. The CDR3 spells CASAAYTDTQYF. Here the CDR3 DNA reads TGTGCCAGCGCCGCCTACACAGATACGCAGTATTTT.